The 14 T cell receptor beta chains reported below all come from one sample, sequenced in a study of blood T cell repertoires in COVID-19. The assay was immunoSEQ multiplex PCR, and TCRdb's table has in-frame clones only and misses some. The repertoire has about 140,000 clones, around 90% of them found once; the top ten carry approximately 2%. Sequenced input: peripheral blood. The receptors come from a man aged 70-80 years with acute or convalescent COVID-19.

The V call is TRBV29-1, the J call TRBJ1-1; no firm D call. The CDR3 runs 12 residues. The V and J ends lost 6 bases and 0 bases respectively, with 8 bases between them. The germline V gene has CDR1 SQVTM and CDR2 ANQGSEA. The CDR3 DNA reads as TGCAGCGTGACACAAATGAACACTGAAGCTTTCTTT. This gives the protein CSVTQMNTEAFF.

This clone has more than one count but fewer than ten. This chain links TRBV19 with TRBJ1-1, with D possibly matching TRBD1 (5 bases). The V gene lost 1 base and the J gene lost 4 bases, with 10 bases spanning the gap. This CDR3 region has 14 residues. From germline, CDR1 is LNHDA and CDR2 SQIVND (reference sequence). In DNA, the CDR3 is TGTGCCAGTAGTATAGGACAGACGATCACTGAAGCTTTCTTT. Amino acid sequence: CASSIGQTITEAFF.

This clone has a handful of counts. The V and J genes are TRBV10-2 and TRBJ2-7; 9 bases agree with TRBD1. The CDR3 totals 16 residues. CDR1 is WSHSY and CDR2 is SAAADI in the germline V gene. J lost 2 bases, V lost 4 bases, and 9 bases had no gene match. CDR3 DNA: TGCGCCAGCAGTGGAAGGACAGGGGACCTTACCTACGAGCAGTACTTC. Translated: CASSGRTGDLTYEQYF.

This chain joins TRBV5-1 and TRBJ1-1; the D gene is possibly TRBD1 (5 bases). CDR1 is SGHRS and CDR2 is YFSETQ in the germline V gene. The ends were cut back, 5 bases at V and 1 base at J, with 12 bases in the middle. This CDR3 comprises 14 residues. This chain's CDR3 is CASSQRQQNTEAFF. The DNA of the CDR3 is TGCGCCAGCAGTCAGAGACAGCAGAACACTGAAGCTTTCTTT.

This clone appeared a few times. The chain uses TRBV10-3 and TRBJ1-1, with 10 bases matching TRBD1. J was trimmed by 5 bases and V by 2 bases; bases with no gene match: 8. The CDR3 length is 16 residues. Germline-derived CDR1 and CDR2 are ENHRY and SYGVKD. CDR3 in DNA: TGTGCCATCAGTGAGCCCCGGGACAGGGGTAAGACTGAAGCTTTCTTT. Translation gives CAISEPRDRGKTEAFF.

V gene TRBV6-5 combines with J gene TRBJ1-1; D is unclear. The CDR3 consists of 15 residues. The V gene lost 0 bases and the J gene lost 0 bases, with 8 bases spanning the gap. Looked up from germline, CDR1 is MNHEY and CDR2 is SVGAGI. CDR3 bases: TGTGCCAGCAGTTACTCGGGAGATATGAACACTGAAGCTTTCTTT. Translation: CASSYSGDMNTEAFF.

A single count supports this clone. V gene TRBV18 combines with J gene TRBJ1-1, with a tentative D call TRBD1 (6 bases). Germline CDR1 and CDR2: KGHSH and LQKENI. This CDR3 has 18 amino acids. Trimming stripped 2 bases from V and 0 bases from J, with 19 bases between. The CDR3 reads CASSPSTSDSHMNTEAFF. The CDR3 nucleotides are TGTGCCAGCTCACCATCAACTTCGGACAGCCATATGAACACTGAAGCTTTCTTT. The variable domain in full, with the rest retrieved from reference TRBV18 and TRBJ1-1, is NAGVMQNPRHLVRRRGQEARLRCSPMKGHSHVYWYRQLPEEGLKFMVYLQKENIIDESGMPKERFSAEFPKEGPSILRIQQVVRGDSAAYFCASSPSTSDSHMNTEAFFGQGTRLTVV.

This rearrangement joins TRBV9 to TRBJ1-4; maybe TRBD1 (6 bases). The CDR3 runs 15 residues. CDR1 and CDR2 from the germline V gene are SGDLS and YYNGEE. The ends were cut back, 4 bases at V and 4 bases at J, with 14 bases in the middle. The CDR3 protein is CASSTVQGNNEKLFF. In nucleotides, the CDR3 is TGTGCCAGCAGCACCGTTCAGGGGAATAATGAAAAACTGTTTTTT.

This rearrangement joins TRBV7-9 to TRBJ2-2, with unresolved D. V lost 9 bases and J lost 1, with 6 bases in between. Per the germline V gene, CDR1 is SEHNR and CDR2 is FQNEAQ (reference sequence). This CDR3 comprises 12 residues. This CDR3 reads CARSGNTGELFF. For the CDR3, the DNA is TGTGCCAGATCAGGGAACACCGGGGAGCTGTTTTTT.

The sample holds one count of this clone. J is TRBJ1-1 and V is TRBV7-8, with D possibly being TRBD1 (6 bases). The CDR3 length is 14 residues. Germline CDR1 is SGHVS and CDR2 is FQNEAQ. With 1 base removed from V and 4 bases from J, the gap between germline ends came to 10 bases. For the CDR3, the DNA is TGTGCCAGCAGCTTAGTTGTAGGGGGCACTGAAGCTTTCTTT. It yields the protein CASSLVVGGTEAFF.

This chain joins TRBV9 and TRBJ2-1, with D possibly TRBD1 on 6 matching bases. CDR3 length: 15 amino acids. Germline V gives CDR1 SGDLS, CDR2 YYNGEE. V lost 4 bases, J lost 4 bases, and 15 bases lay in between. For the CDR3, the DNA is TGTGCCAGCAGCACGCGAGGCACAGGGTACAATGAGCAGTTCTTC. Its protein product is CASSTRGTGYNEQFF. The full variable domain, rest sourced from reference TRBV9 and TRBJ2-1, is DSGVTQTPKHLITATGQRVTLRCSPRSGDLSVYWYQQSLDQGLQFLIQYYNGEERAKGNILERFSAQQFPDLHSELNLSSLELGDSALYFCASSTRGTGYNEQFFGPGTRLTVL.

V gene TRBV27 combines with J gene TRBJ1-2; 7 bases map to TRBD1. Germline V gives CDR1 MNHEY, CDR2 SMNVEV (reference sequence). V gave up 6 bases and J gave up 5 bases; unmatched junction bases: 9. The CDR3 length is 14 residues. DNA of the CDR3: TGTGCCAGCAGACAAACCGGGACAGCTTATGGCTACACCTTC. Its translation: CASRQTGTAYGYTF.

The chain couples TRBV24-1 to TRBJ2-7; possible D gene TRBD1, 5 bases. From germline, CDR1 is KGHDR and CDR2 SFDVKD. V shed 3 bases and J shed 2 bases, with 10 bases lying between them. This CDR3 is 14 amino acids long. CDR3 region: CATSDPREPYEQYF. The DNA for the CDR3 is TGTGCCACCAGTGATCCCAGGGAACCCTACGAGCAGTACTTC.

This clone was picked up one time. The chain combines TRBV28 with TRBJ2-7, with D possibly TRBD1 on 6 matching bases. This CDR3 has 14 residues. The V gene lost 6 bases and the J gene lost 4 bases, with 16 bases spanning the gap. Germline loops: CDR1 MDHEN, CDR2 SYDVKM. The CDR3 is CASSIGQNTYEQYF. CDR3 nucleotides: TGTGCCAGCAGCATTGGACAGAACACTTACGAGCAGTACTTC.